This T cell receptor beta chain was captured in a study of cytomegalovirus exposure and HLA in healthy donors. Primers included in the PCR were 60 Vbeta and 13 Jbeta primers. Some clones are missing from TCRdb's copy, which holds only in-frame ones; the method was immunoSEQ multiplex PCR. The sample includes 150,000 to 200,000 clones, about 86% of them seen just once. This clone was counted a few times. The germline V gene has CDR1 MRHNA and CDR2 SNTAGT. The CDR3 loop spans 14 amino acids. With 6 bases removed from V and 5 bases from J, the gap between germline ends came to 16 bases. The chain has TRBV6-4 and TRBJ1-1, with a weak D call TRBD1 (5 bases). The material sequenced was PBMCs. This TCR was recovered from a middle-aged man in good health and CMV-seropositive. CDR3 coding DNA: TGTGCCAGCAGGGACACCTCCAGGGAAACTGAAGCTTTCTTT. It yields the protein CASRDTSRETEAFF.